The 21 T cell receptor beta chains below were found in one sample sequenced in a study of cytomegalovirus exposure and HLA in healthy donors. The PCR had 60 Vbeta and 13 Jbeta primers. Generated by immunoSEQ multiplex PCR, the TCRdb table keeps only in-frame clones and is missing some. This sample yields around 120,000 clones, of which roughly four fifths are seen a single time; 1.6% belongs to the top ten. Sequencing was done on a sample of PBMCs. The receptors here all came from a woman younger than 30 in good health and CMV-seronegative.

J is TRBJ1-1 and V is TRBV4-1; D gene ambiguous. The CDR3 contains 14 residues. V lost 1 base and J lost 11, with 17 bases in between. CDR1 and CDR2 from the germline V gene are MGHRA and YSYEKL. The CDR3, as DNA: TGCGCCAGCAGCCAAGGGTGGGGAGGGTCGTTGGCTTTCTTT. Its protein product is CASSQGWGGSLAFF.

The CDR3 here is CSVGKGGTGIDTQYF. The DNA for the CDR3 is TGCAGCGTTGGAAAGGGTGGGACAGGGATCGATACGCAGTATTTT. The chain uses TRBV29-1 and TRBJ2-3; 9 nucleotides line up with TRBD1. The CDR3 has 15 amino acids. With 4 bases clipped from V and 6 bases from J, the junction kept 11 bases outside the gene matches. Germline lookup yields CDR1 SQVTM and CDR2 ANQGSEA.

CDR3 in amino acids: CASSPGPPGLFNEKLFF. For the CDR3, the DNA is TGTGCCAGCAGCCCCGGACCCCCGGGACTGTTTAATGAAAAACTGTTTTTT. This rearrangement joins TRBV7-2 to TRBJ1-4, with D possibly being TRBD1 (5 bases). This CDR3 is built from 17 residues. V dropped 5 bases and J dropped 4 bases, with 20 bases sitting between them. Germline V gene lookup returns CDR1 SGHTA and CDR2 FQGNSA.

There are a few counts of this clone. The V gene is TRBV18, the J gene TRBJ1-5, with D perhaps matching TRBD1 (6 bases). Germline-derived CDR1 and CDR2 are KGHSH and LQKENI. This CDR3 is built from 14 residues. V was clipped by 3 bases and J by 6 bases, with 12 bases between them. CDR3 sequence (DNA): TGTGCCAGCTCACCGAAGAAACAGGGTCAGCCCCAGCATTTT. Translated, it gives CASSPKKQGQPQHF.

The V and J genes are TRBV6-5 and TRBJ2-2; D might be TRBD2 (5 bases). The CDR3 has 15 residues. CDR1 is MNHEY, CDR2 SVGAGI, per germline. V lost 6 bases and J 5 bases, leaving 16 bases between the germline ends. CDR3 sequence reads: CASRPRGSGTGELFF. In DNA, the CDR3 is TGTGCCAGCAGGCCACGAGGGTCGGGGACCGGGGAGCTGTTTTTT.

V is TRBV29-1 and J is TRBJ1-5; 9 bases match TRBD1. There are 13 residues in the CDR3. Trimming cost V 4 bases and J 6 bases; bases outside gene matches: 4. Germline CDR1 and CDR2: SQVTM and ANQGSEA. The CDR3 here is CSVGQGVSQPQHF. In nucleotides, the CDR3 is TGCAGCGTTGGACAGGGGGTTAGTCAGCCCCAGCATTTT.

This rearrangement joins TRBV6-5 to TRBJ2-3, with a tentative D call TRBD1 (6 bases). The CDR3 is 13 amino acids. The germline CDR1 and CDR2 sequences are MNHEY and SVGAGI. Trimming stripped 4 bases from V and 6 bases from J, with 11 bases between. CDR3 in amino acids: CASSWARGDTQYF. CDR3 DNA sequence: TGTGCCAGCAGTTGGGCAAGGGGGGATACGCAGTATTTT.

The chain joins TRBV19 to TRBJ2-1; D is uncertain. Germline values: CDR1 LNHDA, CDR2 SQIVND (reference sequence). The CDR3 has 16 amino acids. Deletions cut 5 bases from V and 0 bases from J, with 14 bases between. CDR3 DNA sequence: TGTGCCAGTAGTGGTCGTACTGCGAACTCCTACAATGAGCAGTTCTTC. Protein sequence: CASSGRTANSYNEQFF.

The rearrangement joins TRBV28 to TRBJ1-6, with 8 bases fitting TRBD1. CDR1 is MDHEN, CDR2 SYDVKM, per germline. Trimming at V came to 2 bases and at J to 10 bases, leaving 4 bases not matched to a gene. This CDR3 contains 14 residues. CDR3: CASSLPQGASPLHF. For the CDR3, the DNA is TGTGCCAGCAGTTTACCTCAGGGGGCCTCACCCCTCCACTTT. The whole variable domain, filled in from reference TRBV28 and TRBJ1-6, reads DVKVTQSSRYLVKRTGEKVFLECVQDMDHENMFWYRQDPGLGLRLIYFSYDVKMKEKGDIPEGYSVSREKKERFSLILESASTNQTSMYLCASSLPQGASPLHFGNGTRLTVT.

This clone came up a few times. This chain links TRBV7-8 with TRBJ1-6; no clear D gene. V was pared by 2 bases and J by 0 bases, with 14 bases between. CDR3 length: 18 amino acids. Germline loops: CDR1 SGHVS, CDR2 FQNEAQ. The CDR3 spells CASSLSNLQSSYNSPLHF. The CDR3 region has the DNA TGTGCCAGCAGCTTAAGCAATCTGCAAAGCTCCTATAATTCACCCCTCCACTTT.

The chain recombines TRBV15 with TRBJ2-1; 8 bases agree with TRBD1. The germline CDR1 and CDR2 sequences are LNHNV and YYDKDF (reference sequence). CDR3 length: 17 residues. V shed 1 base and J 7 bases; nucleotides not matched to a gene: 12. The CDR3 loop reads CATSRAADRDTKNEQFF. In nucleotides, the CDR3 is TGTGCCACCAGCAGAGCGGCGGACAGGGACACGAAAAATGAGCAGTTCTTC.

CDR3 protein: CASGGGGALGTDTQYF. The CDR3 coding sequence is TGTGCCAGCGGGGGCGGGGGGGCCTTGGGCACAGATACGCAGTATTTT. The chain employs TRBV28 and TRBJ2-3; the match to TRBD2 covers 9 bases. Germline-derived CDR1 and CDR2 are MDHEN and SYDVKM. V gave up 8 bases and J gave up 1 base; unmatched junction bases: 10. CDR3 length equals 16 residues. The variable domain in full, completed from reference TRBV28 and TRBJ2-3, reads DVKVTQSSRYLVKRTGEKVFLECVQDMDHENMFWYRQDPGLGLRLIYFSYDVKMKEKGDIPEGYSVSREKKERFSLILESASTNQTSMYLCASGGGGALGTDTQYFGPGTRLTVL.

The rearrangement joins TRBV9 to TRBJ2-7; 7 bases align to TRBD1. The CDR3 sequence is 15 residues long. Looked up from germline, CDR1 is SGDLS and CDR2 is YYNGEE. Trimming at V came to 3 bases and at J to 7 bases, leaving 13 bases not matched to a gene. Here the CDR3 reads CASSGTTGILGEQYF. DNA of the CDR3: TGTGCCAGCAGCGGAACGACAGGGATCCTTGGGGAGCAGTACTTC.

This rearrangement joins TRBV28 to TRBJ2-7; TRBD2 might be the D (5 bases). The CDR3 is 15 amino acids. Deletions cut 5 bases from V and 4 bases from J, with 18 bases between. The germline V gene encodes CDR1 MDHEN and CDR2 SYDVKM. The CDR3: CASSIRGVPRYEQYF. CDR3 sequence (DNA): TGTGCCAGCAGTATCCGGGGAGTACCTCGGTACGAGCAGTACTTC.

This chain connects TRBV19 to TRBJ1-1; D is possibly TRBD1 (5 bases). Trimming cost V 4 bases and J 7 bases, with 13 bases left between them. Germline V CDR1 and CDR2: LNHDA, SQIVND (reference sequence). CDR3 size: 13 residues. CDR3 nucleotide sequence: TGTGCCAGTAGTAAATTGCAGGGCGGTGAAGCTTTCTTT. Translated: CASSKLQGGEAFF. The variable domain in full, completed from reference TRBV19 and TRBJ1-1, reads DGGITQSPKYLFRKEGQNVTLSCEQNLNHDAMYWYRQDPGQGLRLIYYSQIVNDFQKGDIAEGYSVSREKKESFPLTVTSAQKNPTAFYLCASSKLQGGEAFFGQGTRLTVV.

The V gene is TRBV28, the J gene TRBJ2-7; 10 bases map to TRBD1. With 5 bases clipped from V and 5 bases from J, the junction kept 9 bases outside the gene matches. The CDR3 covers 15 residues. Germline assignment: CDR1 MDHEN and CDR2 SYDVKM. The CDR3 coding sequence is TGTGCCAGCAGTACAGCCGGGACAGGGGTCGACGAGCAGTACTTC. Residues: CASSTAGTGVDEQYF.

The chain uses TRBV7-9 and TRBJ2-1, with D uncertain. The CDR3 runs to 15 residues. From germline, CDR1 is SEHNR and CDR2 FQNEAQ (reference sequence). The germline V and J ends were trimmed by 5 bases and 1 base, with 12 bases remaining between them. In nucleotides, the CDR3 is TGTGCCAGCAGCCCTTCTAGAGGTTCCTACAATGAGCAGTTCTTC. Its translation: CASSPSRGSYNEQFF. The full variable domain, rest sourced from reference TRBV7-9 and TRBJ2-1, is DTGVSQNPRHKITKRGQNVTFRCDPISEHNRLYWYRQTLGQGPEFLTYFQNEAQLEKSRLLSDRFSAERPKGSFSTLEIQRTEQGDSAMYLCASSPSRGSYNEQFFGPGTRLTVL.

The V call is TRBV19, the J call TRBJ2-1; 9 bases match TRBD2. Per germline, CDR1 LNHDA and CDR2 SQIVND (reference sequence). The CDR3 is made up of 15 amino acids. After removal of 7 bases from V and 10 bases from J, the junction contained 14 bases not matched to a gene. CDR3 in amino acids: CASNKLAGGVSEQFF. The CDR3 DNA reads TGTGCCAGTAACAAGCTCGCGGGGGGGGTTTCAGAGCAGTTCTTC.

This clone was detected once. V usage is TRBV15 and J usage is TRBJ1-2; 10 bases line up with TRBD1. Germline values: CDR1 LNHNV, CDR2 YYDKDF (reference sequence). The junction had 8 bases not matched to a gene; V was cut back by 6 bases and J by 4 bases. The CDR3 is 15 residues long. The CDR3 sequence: CATRDTDRGPYGYTF. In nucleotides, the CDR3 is TGTGCCACCAGAGATACCGACAGGGGGCCCTATGGCTACACCTTC.

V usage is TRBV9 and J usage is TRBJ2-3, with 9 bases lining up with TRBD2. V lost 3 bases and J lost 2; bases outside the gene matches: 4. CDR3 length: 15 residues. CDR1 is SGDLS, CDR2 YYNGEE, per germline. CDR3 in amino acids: CASSETSGYTDTQYF. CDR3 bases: TGTGCCAGCAGCGAGACTAGCGGATACACAGATACGCAGTATTTT.

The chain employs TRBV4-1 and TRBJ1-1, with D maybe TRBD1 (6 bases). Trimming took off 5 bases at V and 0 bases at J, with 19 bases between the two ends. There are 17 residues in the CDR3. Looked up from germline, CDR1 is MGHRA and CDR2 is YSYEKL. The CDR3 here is CASSYNPAGAVNTEAFF. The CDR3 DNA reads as TGCGCCAGCAGCTACAACCCAGCGGGGGCTGTGAACACTGAAGCTTTCTTT.